This TCR beta chain was recovered during a study of blood T cell repertoires in COVID-19. Study-wide context: Italy, Spain and the United States were the sources of the convalescent and acute COVID-19 samples. T cells, B-cell-depleted T cells, or PBMCs supplied cDNA or gDNA.

V lost 3 bases, J lost 1 base, and 3 bases stayed unmatched. Germline CDR1 is SGHVS and CDR2 is FQNEAQ. The length of the CDR3 is 17 residues. Original analysis: Using reference gene primer amplification, nucleated cell counts were estimated. Only in-frame clones appear in the TCRdb table, and some are missing; sequencing was by immunoSEQ multiplex PCR. The V and J calls and clone size were taken over from that table, and D and trimming were inferred from the DNA. This sample has more than 150,000 clones, with more than 85% found just once. The specimen sequenced was peripheral blood. The clonotype was recovered from a man aged 18 to 30 with acute or convalescent COVID-19. The J gene is TRBJ2-6, the V gene TRBV7-8; 10 bases match TRBD2. The CDR3 DNA reads TGTGCCAGCAGCTTCGTAGCGGGGGGTTCTGGGGCCAACGTCCTGACTTTC. This sequence encodes CASSFVAGGSGANVLTF.